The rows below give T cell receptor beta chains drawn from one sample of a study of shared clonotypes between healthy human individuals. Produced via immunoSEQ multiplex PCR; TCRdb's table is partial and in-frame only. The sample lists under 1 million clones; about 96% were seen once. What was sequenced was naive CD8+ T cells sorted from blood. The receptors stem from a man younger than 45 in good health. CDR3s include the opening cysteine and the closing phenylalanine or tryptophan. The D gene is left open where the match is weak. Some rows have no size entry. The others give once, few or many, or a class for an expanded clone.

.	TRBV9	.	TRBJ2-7	CASSTQGGYYEQYF	TGTGCCAGCAGCACTCAGGGGGGGTACTACGAGCAGTACTTC
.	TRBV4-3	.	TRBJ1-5	CASSQDLSPNQPQHF	TGCGCCAGCAGCCAAGATCTAAGTCCAAATCAGCCCCAGCATTTT
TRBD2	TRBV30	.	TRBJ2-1	CAWSVRGDEQFF	TGTGCCTGGAGTGTTCGGGGGGATGAGCAGTTCTTC
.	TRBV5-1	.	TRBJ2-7	CASSLGGNSYEQYF	TGCGCCAGCAGCTTAGGGGGGAACTCCTACGAGCAGTACTTC
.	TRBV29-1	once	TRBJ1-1	CSVQTNTEAFF	TGCAGCGTCCAGACGAACACTGAAGCTTTCTTT
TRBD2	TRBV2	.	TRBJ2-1	CASRKTSSTYNEQFF	TGTGCCAGCAGGAAGACTAGCTCTACCTACAATGAGCAGTTCTTC
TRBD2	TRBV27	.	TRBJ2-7	CASSLLGGEQYF	TGTGCCAGCAGTTTATTGGGGGGGGAGCAGTACTTC
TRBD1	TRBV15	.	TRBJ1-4	CASPRQGINEKLFF	TGTGCGAGCCCCAGACAGGGGATTAATGAAAAACTGTTTTTT
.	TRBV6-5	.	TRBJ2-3	CASSLGISDTQYF	TGTGCCAGCAGTTTAGGGATAAGTGATACGCAGTATTTT
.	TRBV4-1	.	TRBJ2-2	CASTSEGGGTGELFF	TGCGCCAGCACCTCCGAGGGAGGGGGGACCGGGGAGCTGTTTTTT
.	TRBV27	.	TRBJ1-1	CASSHRLNTEAFF	TGTGCCAGCAGCCATCGCCTGAACACTGAAGCTTTCTTT
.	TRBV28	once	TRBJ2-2	CASSLWGELFF	TGTGCCAGCAGTTTATGGGGGGAGCTGTTTTTT
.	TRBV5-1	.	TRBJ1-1	CASSPKQVGQRNTEAFF	TGCGCCAGCAGCCCCAAGCAGGTAGGGCAAAGGAACACTGAAGCTTTCTTT
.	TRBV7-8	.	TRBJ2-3	CASSLVRRGRPGTDTQYF	TGTGCCAGCAGCTTAGTTAGGAGGGGGAGGCCGGGCACAGATACGCAGTATTTT
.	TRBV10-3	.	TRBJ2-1	CAIRPDNNEQFF	TGTGCCATCAGGCCAGACAACAATGAGCAGTTCTTC
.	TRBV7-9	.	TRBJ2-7	CASSQRQDTYEQYF	TGTGCCAGCAGCCAACGACAGGATACCTACGAGCAGTACTTC
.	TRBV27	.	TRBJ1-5	CASSFPGEPQHF	TGTGCCAGCAGTTTCCCAGGTGAGCCCCAGCATTTT
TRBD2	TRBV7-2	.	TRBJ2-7	CASSQASGSYEQYF	TGTGCCAGCAGCCAAGCTAGCGGGAGCTACGAGCAGTACTTC
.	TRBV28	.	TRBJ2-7	CASSTSVWANEQYF	TGTGCCAGCAGTACCTCGGTGTGGGCCAACGAGCAGTACTTC
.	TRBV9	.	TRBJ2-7	CASSVVLTGSYEQYF	TGTGCCAGCAGCGTAGTGCTTACAGGGTCCTACGAGCAGTACTTC
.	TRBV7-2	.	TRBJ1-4	CASSLEQTFTNEKLFF	TGTGCCAGCAGCTTAGAGCAGACCTTTACTAATGAAAAACTGTTTTTT
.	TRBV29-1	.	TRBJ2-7	CSALGGGNEQYF	TGCAGCGCCTTAGGCGGGGGCAACGAGCAGTACTTC
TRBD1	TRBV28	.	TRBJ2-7	CAIQTGSLSYEQYF	TGTGCCATCCAGACAGGGTCCTTATCCTACGAGCAGTACTTC
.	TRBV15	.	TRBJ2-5	CATSSSGQVFPHQETQYF	TGTGCCACCAGCAGCTCGGGACAAGTTTTCCCCCATCAAGAGACCCAGTACTTC
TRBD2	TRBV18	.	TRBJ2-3	CASSPPAASGITDTQYF	TGTGCCAGCTCACCACCGGCGGCTAGCGGGATCACAGATACGCAGTATTTT
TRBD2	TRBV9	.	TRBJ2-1	CASSETSGGDEQFF	TGTGCCAGCAGCGAGACTAGCGGGGGAGATGAGCAGTTCTTC
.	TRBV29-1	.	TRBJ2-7	CSARDLRTYEQYF	TGCAGCGCGCGGGACCTCAGGACCTACGAGCAGTACTTC
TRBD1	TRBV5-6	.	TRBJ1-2	CASTQGPGTEYYGYTF	TGTGCCAGCACCCAGGGGCCCGGGACAGAGTACTATGGCTACACCTTC
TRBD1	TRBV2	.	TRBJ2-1	CASSELQGDTEQFF	TGTGCCAGCAGTGAGTTACAGGGGGACACTGAGCAGTTCTTC
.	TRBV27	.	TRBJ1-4	CASSKATNEKLFF	TGTGCCAGCAGTAAAGCAACTAATGAAAAACTGTTTTTT
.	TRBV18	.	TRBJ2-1	CASSPDFLYNEQFF	TGTGCCAGCTCACCAGACTTTTTATACAATGAGCAGTTCTTC
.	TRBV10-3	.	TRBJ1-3	CAISDRGDSGNTIYF	TGTGCCATCAGTGACAGGGGAGATTCTGGAAACACCATATATTTT
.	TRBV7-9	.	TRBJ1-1	CASSVGSTEAFF	TGTGCCAGCAGCGTGGGGTCGACTGAAGCTTTCTTT
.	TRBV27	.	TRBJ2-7	CASSQGGPYEQYF	TGTGCCAGCAGTCAGGGGGGCCCCTACGAGCAGTACTTC
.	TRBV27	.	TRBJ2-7	CASGPGGTYEQYF	TGTGCCAGCGGGCCCGGCGGCACCTACGAGCAGTACTTC
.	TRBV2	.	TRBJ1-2	CASSEALYGSYGYTF	TGTGCCAGCAGTGAAGCGCTATACGGTTCCTATGGCTACACCTTC
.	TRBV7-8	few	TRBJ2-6	CASSLMGALHSGANVLTF	TGTGCCAGCAGCTTAATGGGGGCGCTCCACTCTGGGGCCAACGTCCTGACTTTC
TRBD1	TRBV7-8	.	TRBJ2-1	CASSLGRTGLNEQFF	TGTGCCAGCAGTTTGGGAAGGACAGGGTTGAATGAGCAGTTCTTC
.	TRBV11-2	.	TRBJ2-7	CASSLGPDYEQYF	TGTGCCAGCAGCCTAGGACCAGACTACGAGCAGTACTTC
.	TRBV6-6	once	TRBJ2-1	CASSYSLQSSYNEQFF	TGTGCCAGCAGTTACTCGTTACAGAGCTCCTACAATGAGCAGTTCTTC
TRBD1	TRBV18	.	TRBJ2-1	CASSPGDRGGNEQFF	TGTGCCAGCTCACCAGGGGACAGGGGAGGCAATGAGCAGTTCTTC
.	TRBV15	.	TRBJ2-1	CATSPRGRIENEQFF	TGTGCCACCAGCCCCCGAGGGCGAATAGAGAATGAGCAGTTCTTC
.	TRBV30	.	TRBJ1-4	CAWSVPGFGNEKLFF	TGTGCCTGGAGTGTACCTGGGTTTGGTAATGAAAAACTGTTTTTT
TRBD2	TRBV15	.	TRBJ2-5	CATSSPGTSLAETQYF	TGTGCCACCAGCAGTCCCGGGACTAGCTTGGCGGAGACCCAGTACTTC
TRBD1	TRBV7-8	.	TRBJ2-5	CASSLPQGAGETQYF	TGTGCCAGCAGCTTACCTCAGGGGGCGGGGGAGACCCAGTACTTC
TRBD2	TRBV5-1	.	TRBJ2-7	CASSWGTSGTYEQYF	TGCGCCAGCAGCTGGGGGACTAGCGGCACCTACGAGCAGTACTTC
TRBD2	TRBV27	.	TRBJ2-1	CASSGGSIYNEQFF	TGTGCCAGCAGCGGCGGGAGTATTTATAATGAGCAGTTCTTC
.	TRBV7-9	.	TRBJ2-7	CASSLSAQGGFYEQYF	TGTGCCAGCAGCTTATCCGCCCAGGGAGGTTTCTACGAGCAGTACTTC
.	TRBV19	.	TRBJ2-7	CASSWVKGYEQYF	TGTGCCAGTAGTTGGGTGAAGGGCTACGAGCAGTACTTC
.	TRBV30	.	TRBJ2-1	CAQSGANNEQFF	TGTGCCCAGTCCGGAGCTAACAATGAGCAGTTCTTC
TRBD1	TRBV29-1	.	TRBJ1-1	CSVEETTGGYIVPAFF	TGCAGCGTTGAAGAAACGACAGGGGGCTATATCGTTCCAGCTTTCTTT
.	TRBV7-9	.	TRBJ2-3	CASSQGKGGITDTQYF	TGTGCCAGCAGCCAGGGTAAAGGGGGTATAACAGATACGCAGTATTTT
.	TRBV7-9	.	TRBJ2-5	CASSSDEGTQYF	TGTGCCAGCAGCTCGGACGAAGGGACCCAGTACTTC
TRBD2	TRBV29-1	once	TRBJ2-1	CSVSGRARNEQFF	TGCAGCGTCAGCGGGAGGGCCCGCAATGAGCAGTTCTTC
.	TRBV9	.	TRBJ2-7	CASSVAYGYEQYF	TGTGCCAGCAGCGTAGCTTACGGTTACGAGCAGTACTTC
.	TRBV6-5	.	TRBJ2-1	CASSDNGRNNEQFF	TGTGCCAGCAGTGACAACGGGAGAAACAATGAGCAGTTCTTC
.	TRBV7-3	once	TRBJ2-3	CASSSLGAGPDTQYF	TGTGCCAGCAGCTCCCTGGGGGCGGGACCAGATACGCAGTATTTT
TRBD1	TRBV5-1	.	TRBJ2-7	CASSPRQGLDEQYF	TGCGCCAGCAGCCCCCGACAGGGTCTCGACGAGCAGTACTTC